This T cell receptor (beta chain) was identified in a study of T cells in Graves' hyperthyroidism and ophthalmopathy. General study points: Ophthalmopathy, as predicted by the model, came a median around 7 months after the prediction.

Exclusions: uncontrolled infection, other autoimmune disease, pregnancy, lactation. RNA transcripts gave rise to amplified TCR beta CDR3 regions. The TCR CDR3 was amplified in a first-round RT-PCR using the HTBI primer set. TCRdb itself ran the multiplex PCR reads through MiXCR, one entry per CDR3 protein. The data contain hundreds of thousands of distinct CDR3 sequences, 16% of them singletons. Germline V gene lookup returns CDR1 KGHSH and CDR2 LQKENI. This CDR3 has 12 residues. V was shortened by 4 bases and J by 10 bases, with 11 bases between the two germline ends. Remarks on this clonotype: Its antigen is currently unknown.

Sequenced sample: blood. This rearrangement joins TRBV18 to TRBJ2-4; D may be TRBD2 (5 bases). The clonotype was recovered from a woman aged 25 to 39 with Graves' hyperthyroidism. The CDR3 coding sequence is TGTGCCAGCTCACAGGAGGAGACTATTCAGTACTTC. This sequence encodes CASSQEETIQYF.